This T cell receptor (beta chain) was sequenced in a study of blood T cell repertoires in COVID-19 (dated by TCRdb to 2020 to 2022). Looking at the study overall: Collaborator samples came from the United States, Italy and Spain and covered acute and convalescent phases of COVID-19. The material from the prospective study consisted of cDNA or gDNA derived from T cells, B-cell-depleted T cells, or PBMCs. Deeply sampled blood TCRbeta repertoires from subjects exposed to, actively infected with, or recovered from COVID-19 were included in the dataset. The repertoires were released in a freely available public database intended as a resource for research on the immune response to SARS-CoV-2. The samples were drawn from the first 160 participants of the ongoing ImmuneRACE study and from about 1,200 subjects provided by 6 global collaborators. Sample metadata almost always included a de-identified subject ID, COVID-19 status, age in years and sex. HLA class I and class II types, where available, came from metadata supplied by the sample provider rather than from assay-based typing. Broader findings and caveats from the paper: The amount of clinical and demographic metadata varied by source and participant and was provided uncurated.

This clone occurred once. There is no known antigen for this receptor. Base qualities were left out, and no much larger clone turns up one base away. Enrolling through a virtual design, the prospective study's participants ranged in age from roughly 18 to 95 years and lived across roughly 24 United States geographic areas. To assign participants to cohorts, the prospective study relied on clinical history that participants themselves reported in a screening survey and a study questionnaire. In the prospective study, whole blood, serum and a nasopharyngeal or oropharyngeal swab were collected from each participant by mobile phlebotomists. Participants in the prospective study had the option to provide additional blood draws and questionnaires over a roughly 2-month period. Before DNA extraction, blood samples from the prospective study were shipped at room temperature or frozen. After removal of 6 bases from V and 0 bases from J, the junction retains 9 bases not matched to a gene. Taken from the germline V gene (reference sequence), the CDR1 and CDR2 loops are LNHDA and SQIVND. The CDR3 runs 17 residues from the cysteine to the phenylalanine. The only DNA kept is the CDR3, 51 bases in frame from the first base.

TCRbeta CDR3 regions were amplified from genomic DNA by means of the immunoSEQ Assay, a bias-controlled multiplex PCR. In the paper's pipeline: The number of nucleated cells in each sample was estimated from the amplification of reference gene primers within the assay. To quantify the absolute abundance of each unique TCRbeta CDR3 rearrangement, sequence reads were collapsed and filtered. Productive Simpson clonality was computed per sample as the square root of Simpson's diversity index over productive rearrangements. Here the immuneACCESS table is served through TCRdb, limited to in-frame sequences with V and J called. Missing clones are a known gap in these copies; in checked studies unresolved V genes cover under half, and the rest lacks a known reason. That table supplies the V and J calls and clone size; D and trimming were determined from the DNA. In all, the sample holds about 270,000 clones, and over 80% of those were seen once. The top ten clonotypes cover 4.1% of the sample.

Recombination linked TRBV19 to TRBJ2-2; 8 bases in between match TRBD1. Sequenced input: PBMCs or T cells enriched from blood (not recorded which). The sequence was obtained from a woman in her 30s with acute COVID-19. The DNA sequence is as follows: TGTGCCAGTAGCTCTCGACGGGACAGGTCGAACACCGGGGAGCTGTTTTTT. The encoded protein is CASSSRRDRSNTGELFF. Reference TRBV19 and TRBJ2-2 proteins supply the regions before and after the CDR3; the full variable domain is: DGGITQSPKYLFRKEGQNVTLSCEQNLNHDAMYWYRQDPGQGLRLIYYSQIVNDFQKGDIAEGYSVSREKKESFPLTVTSAQKNPTAFYLCASSSRRDRSNTGELFFGEGSRLTVL.